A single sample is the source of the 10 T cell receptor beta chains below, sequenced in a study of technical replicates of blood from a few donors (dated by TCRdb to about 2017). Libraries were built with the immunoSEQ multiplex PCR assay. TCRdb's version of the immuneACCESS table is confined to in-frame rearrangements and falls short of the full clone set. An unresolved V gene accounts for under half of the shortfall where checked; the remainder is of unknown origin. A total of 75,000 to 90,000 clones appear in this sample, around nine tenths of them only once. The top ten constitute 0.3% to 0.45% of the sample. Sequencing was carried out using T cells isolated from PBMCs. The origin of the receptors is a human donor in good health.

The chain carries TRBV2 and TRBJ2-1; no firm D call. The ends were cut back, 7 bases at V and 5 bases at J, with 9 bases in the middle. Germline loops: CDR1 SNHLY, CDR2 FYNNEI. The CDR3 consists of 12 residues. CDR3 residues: CASKRGNNEQFF. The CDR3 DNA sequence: TGTGCCAGCAAGAGAGGAAACAATGAGCAGTTCTTC.

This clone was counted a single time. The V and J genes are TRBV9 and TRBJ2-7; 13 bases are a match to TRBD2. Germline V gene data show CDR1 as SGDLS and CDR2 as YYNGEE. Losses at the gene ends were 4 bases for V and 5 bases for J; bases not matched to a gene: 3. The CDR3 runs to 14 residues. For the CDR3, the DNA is TGTGCCAGCAGCACAGGGACTAGCGGGGACGAGCAGTACTTC. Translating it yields CASSTGTSGDEQYF.

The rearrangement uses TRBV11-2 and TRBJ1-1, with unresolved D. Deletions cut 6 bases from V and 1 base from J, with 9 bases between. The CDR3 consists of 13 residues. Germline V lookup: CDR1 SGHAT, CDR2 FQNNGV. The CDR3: CASRRVGNTEAFF. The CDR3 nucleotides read TGTGCCAGCAGGAGAGTCGGGAACACTGAAGCTTTCTTT.

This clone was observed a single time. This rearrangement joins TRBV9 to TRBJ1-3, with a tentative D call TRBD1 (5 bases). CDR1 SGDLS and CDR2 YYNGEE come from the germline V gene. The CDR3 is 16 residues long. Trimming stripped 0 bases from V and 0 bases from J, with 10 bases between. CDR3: CASSVAAGLSGNTIYF. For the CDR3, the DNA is TGTGCCAGCAGCGTAGCCGCAGGGCTCTCTGGAAACACCATATATTTT. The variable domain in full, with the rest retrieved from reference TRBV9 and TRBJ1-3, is DSGVTQTPKHLITATGQRVTLRCSPRSGDLSVYWYQQSLDQGLQFLIQYYNGEERAKGNILERFSAQQFPDLHSELNLSSLELGDSALYFCASSVAAGLSGNTIYFGEGSWLTVV.

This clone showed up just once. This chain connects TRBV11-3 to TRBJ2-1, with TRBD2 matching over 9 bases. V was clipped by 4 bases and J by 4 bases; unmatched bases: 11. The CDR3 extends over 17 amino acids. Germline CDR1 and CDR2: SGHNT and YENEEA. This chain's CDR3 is CASSSPYAAGGYNEQFF. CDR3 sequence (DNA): TGTGCCAGCAGCTCCCCCTACGCAGCGGGAGGATACAATGAGCAGTTCTTC.

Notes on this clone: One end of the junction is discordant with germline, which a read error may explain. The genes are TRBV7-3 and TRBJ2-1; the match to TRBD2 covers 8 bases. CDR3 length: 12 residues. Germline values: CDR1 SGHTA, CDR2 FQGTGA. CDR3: CASSLAKRELVF. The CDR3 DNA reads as TGTGCCAGCAGCTTAGCCAAGCGGGAGCTAGTCTTC.

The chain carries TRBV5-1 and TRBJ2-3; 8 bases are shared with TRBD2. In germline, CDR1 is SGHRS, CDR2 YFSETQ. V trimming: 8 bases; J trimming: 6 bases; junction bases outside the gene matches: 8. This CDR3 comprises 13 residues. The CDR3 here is CASQAGEGDTQYF. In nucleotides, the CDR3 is TGCGCCAGTCAAGCGGGAGAGGGGGATACGCAGTATTTT.

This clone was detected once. The CDR3 spells CASSELAGEVDEQYF. The CDR3 coding sequence is TGTGCCAGCAGTGAATTGGCGGGAGAGGTTGACGAGCAGTACTTC. This rearrangement joins TRBV25-1 to TRBJ2-7; 7 bases agree with TRBD2. The CDR3 covers 15 residues. J was trimmed by 5 bases and V by 1 base; bases with no gene match: 8. Germline CDR1 reads MGHDK; CDR2 reads SYGVNS.

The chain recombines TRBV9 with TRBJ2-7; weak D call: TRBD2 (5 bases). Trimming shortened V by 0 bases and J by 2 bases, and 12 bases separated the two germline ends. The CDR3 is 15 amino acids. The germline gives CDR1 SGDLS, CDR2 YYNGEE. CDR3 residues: CASSVEVGETYEQYF. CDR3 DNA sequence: TGTGCCAGCAGCGTAGAAGTGGGAGAGACCTACGAGCAGTACTTC.

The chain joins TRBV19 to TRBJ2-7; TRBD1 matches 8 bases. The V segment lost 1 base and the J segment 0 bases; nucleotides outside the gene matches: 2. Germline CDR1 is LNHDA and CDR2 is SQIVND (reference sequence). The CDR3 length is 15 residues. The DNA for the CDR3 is TGTGCCAGTAGTATAGCTGGACAGGGCTCCTACGAGCAGTACTTC. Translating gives CASSIAGQGSYEQYF.